This TCR beta chain was captured in a study of T cell changes during pregnancy in multiple sclerosis. Per the germline V gene, CDR1 is SGHAT and CDR2 is FQNNGV. V lost 5 bases to trimming and J lost 1 base, with 14 bases between them. The CDR3 runs to 15 residues. Profiled with immunoSEQ multiplex PCR; TCRdb holds only in-frame clones, not every one. The sample has 70,000 to 100,000 clones; roughly 91% are singletons. The chain combines TRBV11-2 with TRBJ1-1, with D possibly TRBD1 on 5 matching bases. Sequenced material: peripheral blood, taken in the first trimester of pregnancy. This TCR was sampled from a female donor with multiple sclerosis, enrolled in a pregnancy study. The CDR3 sequence is CASSERQRQNTEAFF. The DNA of the CDR3 is TGTGCCAGCAGCGAACGACAGCGCCAGAACACTGAAGCTTTCTTT. The full variable domain, in which reference TRBV11-2 and TRBJ1-1 provide the parts outside the CDR3, is EAGVAQSPRYKIIEKRQSVAFWCNPISGHATLYWYQQILGQGPKLLIQFQNNGVVDDSQLPKDRFSAERLKGVDSTLKIQPAKLEDSAVYLCASSERQRQNTEAFFGQGTRLTVV.